This TCR beta chain was captured in a study of blood T cell repertoires in COVID-19. About the study: Both acute and convalescent COVID-19 samples were obtained from the United States, Italy and Spain.

Original analysis: How many nucleated cells were present was estimated from reference gene primer amplification. Generated by immunoSEQ multiplex PCR, the TCRdb table keeps only in-frame clones and is missing some. The D gene and trimming were derived from the DNA, and the V and J assignments and clone size from that table. This sample has about 46,000 clones, with around 83% found just once. Germline V gene data show CDR1 as SGHDT and CDR2 as YYEEEE. V dropped 0 bases and J dropped 7 bases, with 16 bases sitting between them. The CDR3 totals 15 residues. The gene calls are TRBV5-6 and TRBJ1-2; D is uncertain. Sequencing was performed on peripheral blood. The sequence derives from a woman of 80 years or more with acute or convalescent COVID-19. The CDR3 protein is CASSLGIEDYVGYTF. CDR3 bases: TGTGCCAGCAGCTTGGGGATAGAGGACTATGTTGGCTACACCTTC.